Sequencing of this T cell receptor beta chain was carried out in a study of cytomegalovirus exposure and HLA in healthy donors. The germline gives CDR1 LNHDA, CDR2 SQIVND (reference sequence). V lost 7 bases and J lost 2; bases outside the gene matches: 5. The CDR3 is 14 residues long. Primers included in the PCR were 60 Vbeta and 13 Jbeta primers. TCRdb keeps only in-frame clones here, not all; method: immunoSEQ multiplex PCR. The top ten clones hold less than 4% of a sample with around 97,000 clones, around 73% of them seen once. The table lists this clone with a few counts. The source material was PBMCs. This clonotype originated in a man in his forties or fifties in good health and CMV-seronegative. The chain carries TRBV19 and TRBJ1-3, with TRBD1 matching over 7 bases. CDR3 coding DNA: TGTGCCAGTAACCCGGGGACAGCTGGAAACACCATATATTTT. Translation: CASNPGTAGNTIYF.